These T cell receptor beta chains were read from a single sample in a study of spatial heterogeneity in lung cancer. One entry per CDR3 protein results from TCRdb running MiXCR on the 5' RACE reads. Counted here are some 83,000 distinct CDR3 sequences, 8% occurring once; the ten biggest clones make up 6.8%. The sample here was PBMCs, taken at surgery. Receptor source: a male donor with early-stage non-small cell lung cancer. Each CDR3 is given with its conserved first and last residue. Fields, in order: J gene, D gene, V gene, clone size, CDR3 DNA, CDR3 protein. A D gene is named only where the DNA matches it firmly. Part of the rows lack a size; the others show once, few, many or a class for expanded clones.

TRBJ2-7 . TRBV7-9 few TGTGCCAGCAGCCCAATCGACAGGCCCCTCTACGAGCAGTACTTC CASSPIDRPLYEQYF
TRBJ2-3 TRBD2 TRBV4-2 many TGTGCCAGCAGCCAAGATCTTGCAAGCGGGAGGGCCGGTAGCACAGATACGCAGTATTTT CASSQDLASGRAGSTDTQYF
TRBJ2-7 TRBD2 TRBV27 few TGTGCCAGCAGTTATCAGACGGGACTACCCTACGAGCAGTACTTC CASSYQTGLPYEQYF
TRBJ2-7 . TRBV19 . TGTGCCAGTAGTCGGGGCCTTGGGAGTGAGCAGTACTTC CASSRGLGSEQYF
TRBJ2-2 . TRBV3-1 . TGTGCCAGCAGCCTAAATCCGCCAGGGCCGAACACCGGGGAGCTGTTTTTT CASSLNPPGPNTGELFF
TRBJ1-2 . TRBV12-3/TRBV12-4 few TGTGCCAGCAGTAACGTCAGGGGCCCTGGGAACTATGGCTACACCTTC CASSNVRGPGNYGYTF
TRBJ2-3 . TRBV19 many TGTGCCAGTAGTGCCAAATACAGGGCTGAAACTAGCACAGATACGCAGTATTTT CASSAKYRAETSTDTQYF
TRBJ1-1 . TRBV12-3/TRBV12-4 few TGTGCCAGCAGTTCTCGGGATCTGGGGAGGACTGAAGCTTTCTTT CASSSRDLGRTEAFF
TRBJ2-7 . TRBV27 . TGTGCCAGCGGGAACGAGCAGTACTTC CASGNEQYF
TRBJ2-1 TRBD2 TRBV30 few TGTGCCTGGAGCCGGGGACTAGCTAACTACAATGAGCAGTTCTTC CAWSRGLANYNEQFF
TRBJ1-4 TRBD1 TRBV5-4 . TGTGCCAGCAGCTACGGGACAGGGGCCTTCGCGGTGTTTTTT CASSYGTGAFAVFF
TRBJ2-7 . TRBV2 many TGTGCCAGCAGTGAAGGGACATTGCTCTCCTACGAGCAGTACTTC CASSEGTLLSYEQYF
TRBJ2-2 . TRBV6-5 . TGTGCCAGCAGTCTAATGAACACCGGGGAGCTGTTTTTT CASSLMNTGELFF
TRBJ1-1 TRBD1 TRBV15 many TGTGCCACCAGCTCCCGGACAGGCTGGGACACTGAAGCTTTCTTT CATSSRTGWDTEAFF
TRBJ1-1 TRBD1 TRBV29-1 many TGCAGCGTTTATGGACAGGTACACACTGAAGCTTTCTTT CSVYGQVHTEAFF
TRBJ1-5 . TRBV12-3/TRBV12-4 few TGTGCCAGCAGTCCTATGCTCGATCAGCCCCAGCATTTT CASSPMLDQPQHF
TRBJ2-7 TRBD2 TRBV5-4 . TGTGCCAGCAGCTCAAAGACTAGCGGGAGTTACGAGCAGTACTTC CASSSKTSGSYEQYF
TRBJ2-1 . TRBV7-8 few TGTGCCAGCAGCTCAAAAACAGGTTTGTGGAATGAGCAGTTCTTC CASSSKTGLWNEQFF
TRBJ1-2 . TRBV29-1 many TGCAGCGCCGACCCTTTAGGCGACTATGGCTACACCTTC CSADPLGDYGYTF
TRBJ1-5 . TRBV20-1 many TGCAGTGCTAGGACGGACACCAATCAGCCCCAGCATTTT CSARTDTNQPQHF
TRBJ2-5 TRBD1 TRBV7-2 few TGTGCCAGCAGCCTACAGGGGTCCGGAGAGACCCAGTACTTC CASSLQGSGETQYF
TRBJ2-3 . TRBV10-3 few TGTGCCATCAACGGGGACCTAAGCACAGATACGCAGTATTTT CAINGDLSTDTQYF
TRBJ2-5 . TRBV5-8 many TGTGCCAGCAGCCCCGAACCAGCGGACGAGACCCAGTACTTC CASSPEPADETQYF
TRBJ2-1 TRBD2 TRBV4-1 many TGCGCCAGCAGCCAAGAGGCTAGCGGGATGGTTGTGTTTGAGCAGTTCTTC CASSQEASGMVVFEQFF
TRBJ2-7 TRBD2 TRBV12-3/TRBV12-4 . TGTGCCAGCAGTCCGCTAGCGGGGGGCTACGAGCAGTACTTC CASSPLAGGYEQYF
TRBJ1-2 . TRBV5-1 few TGCGCCAGCAGCTTGCAAGAGACAGTTGGTGGCTACACCTTC CASSLQETVGGYTF
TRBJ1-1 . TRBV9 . TGTGCCAGCAGCGTAGACGTGAACACTGAAGCTTTCTTT CASSVDVNTEAFF
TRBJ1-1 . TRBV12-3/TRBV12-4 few TGTGCCAGCAGTTTAAGACAAACGAACACTGAAGCTTTCTTT CASSLRQTNTEAFF